The rows below give T cell receptor beta chains drawn from one sample of a study of cytomegalovirus exposure and HLA in healthy donors. Some clones are missing from TCRdb's copy, which holds only in-frame ones; the method was immunoSEQ multiplex PCR. The sample lists hundreds of thousands of clones; about 83% were seen once. The specimen sequenced was PBMCs. Every receptor here comes from a girl aged 5 to 17 in good health and CMV-seronegative. The CDR3 runs from the conserved cysteine through the conserved F or W. D genes are given only for firm matches.

CASSSWNSDNYGYTF . TRBJ1-2 TRBV28
CASSQPSGGAVQYF TRBD2 TRBJ2-5 TRBV4-2
CASNPGVSTGELFF . TRBJ2-2 TRBV2
CASSADRRAAEAFF TRBD1 TRBJ1-1 TRBV27
CASSRLPGGDGYTF . TRBJ1-2 TRBV7-6
CASSLRTGGSGYTF TRBD1 TRBJ1-2 TRBV5-1
CASSLRTGASGETQYF TRBD1 TRBJ2-5 TRBV7-8
CASSSRGTVSATGELFF TRBD1 TRBJ2-2 TRBV7-3
CASSVTSGSSEQYF TRBD2 TRBJ2-7 TRBV9
CASSLKQGAEAFF . TRBJ1-1 TRBV7-2
CASRLRQTNTEAFF . TRBJ1-1 TRBV2
CASSVTGSRTEAFF TRBD1 TRBJ1-1 TRBV7-9
CASSVGQGHVTDTQYF . TRBJ2-3 TRBV9
CASSQITYEQYF . TRBJ2-7 TRBV14
CASSLYGQDEKLFF TRBD1 TRBJ1-4 TRBV4-1
CASSPRLAGDDEQYF TRBD2 TRBJ2-7 TRBV6-1
CASGGQGGNQPQHF TRBD1 TRBJ1-5 TRBV6-1
CASSFWLTGGIAQETQYF . TRBJ2-5 TRBV7-2
CASSKRAPPPGQVYHEQYF . TRBJ2-7 TRBV21-1
CASSVIDRGPDAFF TRBD1 TRBJ1-1 TRBV6-1
CAWSVKAGGYEQYF TRBD2 TRBJ2-7 TRBV30
CASRIDYTGELFF . TRBJ2-2 TRBV5-4
CASSEVPTGANVLTF . TRBJ2-6 TRBV6-1
CASSSRLDLAHEQFF . TRBJ2-1 TRBV7-9
CASSVAGEETQYF . TRBJ2-5 TRBV7-9
CASRSGRGYTF . TRBJ1-2 TRBV19
CASSYSGQGWNNEQFF TRBD1 TRBJ2-1 TRBV6-5
CASSIGQGNQPQHF TRBD1 TRBJ1-5 TRBV19
CASKRGDLYNEQFF TRBD2 TRBJ2-1 TRBV6-4
CASSFSFDRPGGYTF . TRBJ1-2 TRBV6-5
CASSLASGGLSYEQYF TRBD2 TRBJ2-7 TRBV7-2
CASSPVPGRTKMSSYEQYF . TRBJ2-7 TRBV7-3
CASSDNDYGGDYEQYF . TRBJ2-7 TRBV6-1
CSSSWRDSEAFF TRBD1 TRBJ1-1 TRBV7-9
CASSLEVAGANYGYTF . TRBJ1-2 TRBV28
CASSPGASGVYQETQYF TRBD2 TRBJ2-5 TRBV5-1
CAWTAGSGNTIYF . TRBJ1-3 TRBV30
CASSIGIPSSYNSPLHF . TRBJ1-6 TRBV19
CATRNRDVYGYTF . TRBJ1-2 TRBV28
CASSEIGATEAFF . TRBJ1-1 TRBV2
CASSHTSGSYNEQFF TRBD2 TRBJ2-1 TRBV5-1
CASSSAGLNTEAFF . TRBJ1-1 TRBV7-2
CASKWRGGQPQHF . TRBJ1-5 TRBV28
CSVMTGSSSYEQYF . TRBJ2-7 TRBV29-1
CAIKGEFLNEQYF . TRBJ2-7 TRBV11-3
CASSSRNGQNYGYTF . TRBJ1-2 TRBV28
CASTMTGDGYTF TRBD1 TRBJ1-2 TRBV6-5
CASSYPIQFF . TRBJ2-1 TRBV6-5
CASSDGDRGEYNEQFF TRBD1 TRBJ2-1 TRBV6-4
CASSLPSGILTYNEQFF . TRBJ2-1 TRBV11-2
CASSKFRSETPEKLFF . TRBJ1-4 TRBV21-1
CASSFSRGLYEQYF . TRBJ2-7 TRBV28